Listed here is a single T cell receptor (beta chain). Its antigen remains unknown. Clones were read by immunoSEQ multiplex PCR, and TCRdb kept only the in-frame ones, dropping some. In the table there are 120,000 or so clones, approximately 89% of which are singletons. These data are taken from a study of OX40 agonist ivuxolimab in advanced cancers. The overall study: The patients' treatment was ivuxolimab, an agonistic anti-OX40 (CD134) antibody. Ivuxolimab was delivered to patients intravenously every 2 weeks at doses spanning 0.01 to 10 mg/kg. With a range of roughly 20 to 85, age averaged roughly 61 years, and 75% to 90% were male. Study observations and caveats: At 0.1 to 3.0 mg/kg, CD4+ and CD8+ blood T cells expanded clonally by week 6.

V was pared by 5 bases and J by 7 bases, with 17 bases between. Germline values: CDR1 LGHNA, CDR2 YSLEER. The CDR3 runs to 14 residues. This specimen consisted of CD4+ or CD8+ T cells sorted from blood, obtained in a trial of the OX40 agonist ivuxolimab. The chain recombines TRBV4-3 with TRBJ1-1, with no clear D. The TCR comes from an adult with an advanced solid tumor such as melanoma, head and neck, liver or kidney cancer. The CDR3 protein is CASSSLTSPIEAFF. CDR3 DNA sequence: TGCGCCAGCAGCTCGCTCACCTCACCTATTGAAGCTTTCTTT.